This T cell receptor (beta chain) was documented in a study of somatic mutations in cytotoxic T cells in rheumatoid arthritis (dated 2017 in TCRdb). Study-level background: Right after diagnosis and prior to the start of any treatment, roughly 33 ml EDTA of peripheral blood was drawn from patients. A FACSAria II or Sony SH800 was used to flow-sort some V beta antibody-stained T-cell populations at nearly 100% purity, and TCRB sequencing was also done on sorted V beta1+ cells. Whether expanded CD8+ T-cell clones in untreated, newly diagnosed rheumatoid arthritis carry somatic mutations was the study question, and clonality was characterized with TCRB deep sequencing. For 60 to 80 rheumatoid arthritis patients and roughly 22 healthy controls, TCRB deep sequencing was carried out. Median age was essentially the same in the patient group and the control group.

CDR1 MNHNS and CDR2 SASEGT are derived from the germline V gene. There are 14 amino acids in the CDR3, from cysteine to phenylalanine inclusive. Of the read, only the CDR3 DNA is kept; its 42 bases are in frame from base 1. V sheds 6 bases and J sheds 1 base, leaving 12 bases between their ends. On an AutoMACS, CD4+ and CD8+ cells were isolated via positive magnetic bead selection, and their purity was verified by flow cytometry. After a first flow cytometry screen using a TCR V beta antibody panel, clonal expansions were characterized through TCRB deep sequencing of sorted CD8+ fractions. Peripheral blood mononuclear cells were isolated by Ficoll-Paque PLUS density gradient separation. DNA from CD4-enriched, CD8-enriched or PBMC samples was extracted using Nucleospin Tissue or Tissue XS kits and then quantified on a Qubit 2.0 fluorometer. The full study reports these points: There was no significant difference in CD8+ T-cell clonality between rheumatoid arthritis patients and age-matched healthy controls. CD8+ clonality increased with age in patients (Spearman r ≈ 0.49) but not in healthy controls. The slight underrepresentation of TRBV07 in patients was not corrected for multiple comparisons. Several identical CD8+ TCRB sequences were found in both blood and synovial fluid, and in about an eighth of the roughly 65 patients the largest CD8+ clone exceeded 20% of CD8+ cells. The antigen targets of the expanded CD8+ clones were unknown, and absence from virus-specific databases did not rule out viral specificity.

Genomic DNA underwent TCRB CDR3 sequencing using the immunoSEQ assay. Per the source publication's procedure: Published virus-specific TCRB sequences were compared with patient CD8+ clones larger than 1%, and only a few matches were found. Analyses were restricted to productive TCRB rearrangements. Clonality was calculated as a Shannon entropy-based productive clonality index, and a clone was defined by a unique TCRB CDR3 sequence. Repertoire overlap for a pair of samples was computed from each clone's template counts relative to total templates per sample. A correlation with a Spearman r of 0.6 to 0.65 was found between V-gene usage by flow cytometry and V-gene usage by TCRB sequencing. TCRdb re-hosts the immuneACCESS table, in-frame sequences only. Its copies lack some clones; in the studies checked, an unresolved V gene accounts for under half of them, and the cause for the rest is not known. V and J calls plus clone size are reproduced from that table; the DNA served to infer D and trimming. The sample table lists about 18,000 clones, about three quarters of them with a count of one. The ten largest clones add up to roughly 28% of the sample.

A remark on this clone: Its antigen remains undetermined. No much larger clonotype is one base removed from it; base qualities were not supplied.

The origin of this receptor is an adult with rheumatoid arthritis. Recombination connected TRBV6-1 to TRBJ1-2, with TRBD1 perhaps the D gene, on 5 matching bases. Sequenced sample: CD8+ T cells sorted from blood. The CDR3 loop reads CASSLTGFNYGYTF. The base sequence is TGTGCCAGCAGCCTAACAGGTTTTAACTATGGCTACACCTTC.